The clone carrying this T cell receptor beta chain was seen ten or more times. Time point indicated: newly diagnosed GD, antithyroid drugs for less than 3 months. The TCR library was made from RNA that had been extracted from PBMCs in TRIzol. Trimming removed 7 bases at V and 12 bases at J, with 17 bases between. This CDR3 region has 12 residues. From germline, CDR1 is SGHKS and CDR2 YYEKEE (reference sequence). Relying on iRepertoire HTBI primers and Arm-PCR of CDR3 regions, the team built TCR beta libraries. Each CDR3 protein gets one entry after TCRdb re-called the multiplex PCR reads with MiXCR. The sample carries 350,000 to 500,000 distinct CDR3 sequences, around 13% recorded once. The data belong to a study of regulatory T cells in long-lasting Graves disease. The same sample was also studied in work on T cells in Graves' hyperthyroidism and ophthalmopathy. That report adds: HTBI primers drove first-round RT-PCR of the TCR CDR3. Most expanded thyroid clonotypes above 0.001 recurred in blood.

The sequencing here drew on peripheral blood mononuclear cells (PBMCs), taken at new diagnosis, from a patient treated with antithyroid drugs. The chain recombines TRBV5-5 with TRBJ2-1; the D gene is possibly TRBD2 (6 bases). This TCR was recovered from a woman aged 45 to 65 with Graves disease. CDR3 nucleotides: TGTGCCAGCGACAAACCTCGTAGCGGGCAGTTCTTC. Protein sequence: CASDKPRSGQFF.